The clone carrying this T cell receptor beta chain came up a few times. The sample originates from a study of CD8+ T cells in alopecia areata. As for treatment: oral pan-JAK inhibitor, 5-10 mg twice daily. The CDR3 sequence is 16 residues long. Trimming took 3 bases from V and 9 from J; bases not matched to a gene: 14. Sequencing used cDNA as its template, made by extracting RNA and reverse transcribing it. The repertoire was sequenced with immunoSEQ multiplex PCR; TCRdb's copy has only in-frame clones and lacks some. The table shows 250,000 to 300,000 clones, with about three fifths occurring only once.

The source material was CD4+ T cells sorted from blood, sampled at week 24, from a patient treated with tofacitinib. The rearrangement uses TRBV23-1 and TRBJ1-5, with 7 bases matching TRBD1. TRBV23-1 is treated as an ORF (open reading frame) with a function not yet certain. The sequence was collected from a human donor with alopecia areata. In DNA form, the CDR3 reads TGCGCCAGCAGTCACATCGAGCTACAGGGGAGACGGCCCCAGCATTTT. Encoded protein: CASSHIELQGRRPQHF.